The 8 T cell receptor beta chains below come from one sample, sequenced in a study of T cell repertoires in cytomegalovirus infection. MiXCR, applied by TCRdb to the reads, yields one record per CDR3 protein. The sample lists 350,000 to 550,000 distinct CDR3 sequences; approximately 31% were seen once. The material sequenced was PBMCs. These receptors were collected from a human donor in good health (CMV status not recorded). Some clones in this sample may be carry-over from other donors' samples.

The rearrangement links TRBV6-1 to TRBJ2-2, with 11 bases that match TRBD2. The CDR3 has 18 residues. Germline CDR1 MNHNS, CDR2 SASEGT. V gave up 5 bases and J gave up 0 bases; unmatched junction bases: 8. CDR3 sequence reads: CASSSAQLAGANTGELFF. CDR3 nucleotide sequence: TGTGCCAGCAGTTCAGCCCAACTAGCGGGGGCGAACACCGGGGAGCTGTTTTTT.

This CDR3 reads CASSQFFQGQGEETQYF. CDR3 sequence (DNA): TGCGCCAGCAGCCAATTCTTCCAGGGACAGGGAGAAGAGACCCAGTACTTC. The J gene is TRBJ2-5, the V gene TRBV4-1; 9 bases fit TRBD1. V lost 2 bases and J lost 3; bases outside the gene matches: 10. This CDR3 spans 17 amino acids. Germline loops: CDR1 MGHRA, CDR2 YSYEKL.

The chain employs TRBV18 and TRBJ1-2, with 9 bases lining up with TRBD1. Per the germline V gene, CDR1 is KGHSH and CDR2 is LQKENI. This CDR3 comprises 16 residues. J gave up 6 bases and V 3 bases, and 11 bases lay outside the gene matches. CDR3 residues: CASSPADRGLRDGYTF. The CDR3 region has the DNA TGTGCCAGCTCACCTGCGGACAGGGGCCTGCGAGATGGCTACACCTTC.

The chain employs TRBV6-6 and TRBJ1-1; no clear D. The CDR3 is 16 amino acids. The germline gives CDR1 MNHNY, CDR2 SVGAGI (reference sequence). V dropped 2 bases and J dropped 3 bases, with 16 bases sitting between them. CDR3 sequence (DNA): TGTGCCAGCAGTTACCGGTCGGACGGTGGGGACACTGAAGCTTTCTTT. It translates to CASSYRSDGGDTEAFF.

This clonotype occurred a few times. The chain uses TRBV28 and TRBJ1-2, with 7 bases aligning to TRBD1. Germline V gene lookup returns CDR1 MDHEN and CDR2 SYDVKM. The CDR3 consists of 14 residues. Trimming at V came to 3 bases and at J to 3 bases, leaving 4 bases not matched to a gene. The CDR3 region is CASSFQGVDYGYTF. In DNA form, the CDR3 reads TGTGCCAGCAGTTTTCAGGGGGTCGACTATGGCTACACCTTC.

The chain links TRBV4-1 to TRBJ2-7; D possibly uses TRBD1 or TRBD2 (5 bases each). V lost 1 base and J lost 0, with 7 bases in between. The CDR3 loop spans 14 amino acids. CDR1 is MGHRA and CDR2 is YSYEKL in the germline V gene. CDR3 bases: TGCGCCAGCAGCCAAGCTGGGGGCTCCTACGAGCAGTACTTC. It translates to CASSQAGGSYEQYF.

This clonotype appeared many times. The chain joins TRBV11-2 to TRBJ2-1, with TRBD1 matching over 8 bases. J lost 1 base, V lost 5 bases, and 4 bases had no gene match. The length of the CDR3 is 15 residues. Germline lookup yields CDR1 SGHAT and CDR2 FQNNGV. CDR3 region: CASSRGDRSYNEQFF. The CDR3 DNA reads as TGTGCCAGCAGCAGAGGGGACAGGTCCTACAATGAGCAGTTCTTC.

To note about this clonotype: This may stem from a read error, because a much larger clone lies one nucleotide away. The chain has TRBV7-9 and TRBJ1-1; perhaps TRBD1 as D (6 bases). The CDR3 runs 14 residues. From germline, CDR1 is SEHNR and CDR2 FQNEAQ (reference sequence). The CDR3, as DNA: TGTGCCAGCAGCTTAGATGGACAGAACACTGAAGATTTCTTT. It encodes CASSLDGQNTEDFF.